These 10 T cell receptor beta chains were sequenced from one sample in a study of blood T cell repertoires in COVID-19. Produced via immunoSEQ multiplex PCR; TCRdb's table is partial and in-frame only. This sample yields some 120,000 clones, of which around 74% are seen a single time; around 5.9% belongs to the top ten. Sample: peripheral blood. The origin of the receptors is a man in his sixties with acute or convalescent COVID-19.

The chain couples TRBV7-9 to TRBJ2-3; D might be TRBD2 (5 bases). Germline lookup yields CDR1 SEHNR and CDR2 FQNEAQ (reference sequence). V gave up 3 bases and J gave up 10 bases, with 14 bases separating them. This CDR3 has 13 residues. In nucleotides, the CDR3 is TGTGCCAGCAGCTTGGACTCCGGCAAGGCGCAGTATTTT. Its translation is CASSLDSGKAQYF.

This clone has more than one count but fewer than ten. V gene TRBV7-3 combines with J gene TRBJ2-7; 7 nucleotides match TRBD1. V gave up 4 bases and J gave up 7 bases; unmatched junction bases: 10. The CDR3 spans 14 residues. Germline-derived CDR1 and CDR2 are SGHTA and FQGTGA. CDR3 region: CASSSQTGVGEQYF. The CDR3 DNA follows: TGTGCCAGCAGCTCCCAAACAGGGGTGGGAGAGCAGTACTTC.

This clone appeared once. This chain uses TRBV11-2 with TRBJ2-7; 7 bases line up with TRBD1. J lost 6 bases, V lost 2 bases, and 10 bases had no gene match. From germline, CDR1 is SGHAT and CDR2 FQNNGV. The CDR3 has 15 amino acids. DNA of the CDR3: TGTGCCAGCAGCTTACTCACAGGGGTCGGTCGCGAGCAGTACTTC. Its protein is CASSLLTGVGREQYF. Together with reference TRBV11-2 and TRBJ2-7, the CDR3 gives the full variable domain: EAGVAQSPRYKIIEKRQSVAFWCNPISGHATLYWYQQILGQGPKLLIQFQNNGVVDDSQLPKDRFSAERLKGVDSTLKIQPAKLEDSAVYLCASSLLTGVGREQYFGPGTRLTVT.

The rearrangement uses TRBV5-1 and TRBJ2-1; the match to TRBD2 covers 13 bases. The germline CDR1 and CDR2 sequences are SGHRS and YFSETQ. This CDR3 comprises 15 residues. The J segment lost 10 bases and the V segment lost 2 bases, leaving 6 bases of the junction unmatched. The CDR3 region is CASSFAGLAGVEQFF. CDR3 coding DNA: TGCGCCAGCAGCTTTGCCGGACTAGCGGGAGTAGAGCAGTTCTTC.

The V and J genes are TRBV3-1 (or the pseudogene TRBV3-2) and TRBJ1-2, with TRBD1 identical over 8 bases. Germline trimming cut 4 bases from V and 2 bases from J; bases unmatched to any gene: 6. Germline V gives CDR1 LGHDT, CDR2 YNNKEL (reference sequence). The length of the CDR3 is 15 residues. CDR3 sequence reads: CASSPRDRTNYGYTF. CDR3 in DNA: TGTGCCAGCAGCCCACGGGACAGGACGAACTATGGCTACACCTTC.

This chain joins TRBV30 and TRBJ2-1; 14 bases are shared with TRBD2. The CDR3 length is 13 residues. In germline, CDR1 is GTSNPN, CDR2 SVGIG (reference sequence). Trimming cost V 1 base and J 12 bases; bases outside gene matches: 2. The DNA of the CDR3 is TGTGCCTGGAGTGGTGGGACTAGCGGGGGGCAGTTCTTC. Translated, it gives CAWSGGTSGGQFF.

The chain employs TRBV5-1 and TRBJ1-1; 11 bases agree with TRBD1. Germline assignment: CDR1 SGHRS and CDR2 YFSETQ. With V trimmed by 3 bases and J by 0 bases, 4 bases remained unmatched. CDR3 length: 16 amino acids. The CDR3: CASSSDRGQVNTEAFF. CDR3 in DNA: TGCGCCAGCAGCTCGGACAGGGGGCAGGTGAACACTGAAGCTTTCTTT.

The genes are TRBV7-3 and TRBJ2-1; 10 bases fit TRBD2. V shed 1 base, J shed 3 bases, and the junction held 3 bases outside the gene matches. Germline lookup yields CDR1 SGHTA and CDR2 FQGTGA. The length of the CDR3 is 16 residues. The CDR3 DNA sequence: TGTGCCAGCAGCTTAAGGACTAGCGGAGACTACAATGAGCAGTTCTTC. Its protein is CASSLRTSGDYNEQFF.

The CDR3 DNA is TGTGCCAGCAGCCAAGGACTTGCGTCTTTCAATGAGCAGTTCTTC. This codes for CASSQGLASFNEQFF. This chain connects TRBV3-1 (or the pseudogene TRBV3-2) to TRBJ2-1; D is unclear. The CDR3 covers 15 residues. Trimming pared 1 base from V and 6 bases from J, leaving 13 bases between. Germline V gene sequence: CDR1 LGHDT, CDR2 YNNKEL (reference sequence).

The chain combines TRBV5-1 with TRBJ2-1, with 10 bases identical to TRBD2. Germline V gene data show CDR1 as SGHRS and CDR2 as YFSETQ. V gave up 0 bases and J gave up 6 bases; unmatched junction bases: 9. CDR3 size: 17 residues. CDR3 region: CASSLVGLAGVPNEQFF. CDR3 nucleotides: TGCGCCAGCAGCTTGGTAGGGCTAGCGGGAGTGCCCAATGAGCAGTTCTTC.